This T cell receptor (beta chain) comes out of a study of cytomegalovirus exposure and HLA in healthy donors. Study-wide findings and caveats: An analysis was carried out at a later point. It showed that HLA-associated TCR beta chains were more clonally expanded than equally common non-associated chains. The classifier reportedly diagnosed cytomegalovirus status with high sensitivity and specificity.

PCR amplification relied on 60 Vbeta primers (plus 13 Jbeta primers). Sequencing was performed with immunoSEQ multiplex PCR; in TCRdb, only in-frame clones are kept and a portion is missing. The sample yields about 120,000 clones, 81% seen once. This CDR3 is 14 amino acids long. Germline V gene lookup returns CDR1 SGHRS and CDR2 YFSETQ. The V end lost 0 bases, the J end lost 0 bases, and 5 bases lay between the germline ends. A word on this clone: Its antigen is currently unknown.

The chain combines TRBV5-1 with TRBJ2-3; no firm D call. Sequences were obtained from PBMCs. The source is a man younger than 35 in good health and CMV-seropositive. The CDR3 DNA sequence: TGCGCCAGCAGCTTGGTATCTAGCACAGATACGCAGTATTTT. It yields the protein CASSLVSSTDTQYF.